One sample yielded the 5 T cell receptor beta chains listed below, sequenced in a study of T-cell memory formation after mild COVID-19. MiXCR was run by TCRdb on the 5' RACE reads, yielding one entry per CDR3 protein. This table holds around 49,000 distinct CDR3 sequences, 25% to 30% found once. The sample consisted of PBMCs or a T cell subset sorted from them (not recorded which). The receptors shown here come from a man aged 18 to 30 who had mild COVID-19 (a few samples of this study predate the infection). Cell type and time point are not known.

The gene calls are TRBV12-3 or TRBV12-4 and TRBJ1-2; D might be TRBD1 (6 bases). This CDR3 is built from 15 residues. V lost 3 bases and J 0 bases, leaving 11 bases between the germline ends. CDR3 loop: CASSFSTGSNYGYTF. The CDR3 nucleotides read TGTGCCAGCAGTTTTTCGACAGGCTCTAACTATGGCTACACCTTC.

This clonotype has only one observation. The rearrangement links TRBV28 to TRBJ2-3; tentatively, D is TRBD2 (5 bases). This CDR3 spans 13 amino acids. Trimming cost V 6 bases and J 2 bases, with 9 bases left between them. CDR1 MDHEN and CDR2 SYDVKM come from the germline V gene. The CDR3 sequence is CASRTGNTDTQYF. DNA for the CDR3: TGTGCCAGCAGAACCGGGAACACAGATACGCAGTATTTT.

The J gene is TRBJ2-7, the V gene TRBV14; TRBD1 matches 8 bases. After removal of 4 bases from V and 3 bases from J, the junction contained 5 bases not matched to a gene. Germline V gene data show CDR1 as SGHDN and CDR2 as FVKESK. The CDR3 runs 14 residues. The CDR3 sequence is CASSRDRIDYEQYF. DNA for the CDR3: TGTGCCAGCAGCCGGGACAGGATTGACTACGAGCAGTACTTC.

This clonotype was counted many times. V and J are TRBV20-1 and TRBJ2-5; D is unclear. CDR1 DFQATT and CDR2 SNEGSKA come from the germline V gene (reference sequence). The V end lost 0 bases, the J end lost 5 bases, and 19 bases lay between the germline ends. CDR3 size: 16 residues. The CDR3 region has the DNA TGCAGTGCTAGAGATTCTGCTTCGCGCGATTGGGAGACCCAGTACTTC. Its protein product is CSARDSASRDWETQYF.

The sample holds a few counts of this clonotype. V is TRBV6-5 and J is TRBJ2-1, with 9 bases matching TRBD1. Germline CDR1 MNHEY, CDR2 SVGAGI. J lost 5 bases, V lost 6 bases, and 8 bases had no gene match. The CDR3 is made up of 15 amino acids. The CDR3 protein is CASSRQGVRHNEQFF. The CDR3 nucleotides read TGTGCCAGCAGCCGACAGGGGGTTCGTCACAATGAGCAGTTCTTC.